This T cell receptor (beta chain) was documented in a study of control samples from healthy donors and cancer patients. V was cut by 5 bases and J by 2 bases, with 14 bases left in between. Germline CDR1 is SGDLS and CDR2 is YYNGEE. The CDR3 covers 14 residues. Libraries were prepared by immunoSEQ multiplex PCR; TCRdb keeps only in-frame clonotypes and omits some of them. The table includes 100,000 to 150,000 clones, around nine tenths detected once. The V call is TRBV9, the J call TRBJ2-7; the D is unclear. The source is a man between 40 and 49 years old in good health. Sequenced input: blood. The CDR3 region has the DNA TGTGCCAGCAGTGAATATGAGGCGGCCTACGAGCAGTACTTC. Translating it yields CASSEYEAAYEQYF.